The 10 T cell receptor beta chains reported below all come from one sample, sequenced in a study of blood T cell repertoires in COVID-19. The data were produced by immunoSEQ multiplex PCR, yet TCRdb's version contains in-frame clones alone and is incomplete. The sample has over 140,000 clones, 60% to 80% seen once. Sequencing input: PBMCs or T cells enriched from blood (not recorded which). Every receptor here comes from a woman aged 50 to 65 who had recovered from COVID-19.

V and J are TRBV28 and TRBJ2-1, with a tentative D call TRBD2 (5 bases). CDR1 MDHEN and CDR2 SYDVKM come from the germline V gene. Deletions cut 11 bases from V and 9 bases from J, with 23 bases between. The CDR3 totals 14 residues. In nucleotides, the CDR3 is TGTGCCCTGGTGGGCCTGGACTTTTCAAGTGAGCAGTTCTTC. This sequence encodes CALVGLDFSSEQFF.

The CDR3 protein is CASSLADNYEQYF. In DNA form, the CDR3 reads TGTGCCAGCAGTTTGGCTGACAACTACGAGCAGTACTTC. The chain recombines TRBV12-3 or TRBV12-4 with TRBJ2-7; no clear D gene. Trimming pared 3 bases from V and 3 bases from J, leaving 9 bases between. There are 13 residues in the CDR3.

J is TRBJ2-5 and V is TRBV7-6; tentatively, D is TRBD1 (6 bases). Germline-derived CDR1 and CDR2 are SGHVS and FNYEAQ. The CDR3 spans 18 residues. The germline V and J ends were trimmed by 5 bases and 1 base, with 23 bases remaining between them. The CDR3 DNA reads TGTGCCAGCAGCCGTCTATCTGAACCGGGACATCTCCAAGAGACCCAGTACTTC. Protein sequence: CASSRLSEPGHLQETQYF.

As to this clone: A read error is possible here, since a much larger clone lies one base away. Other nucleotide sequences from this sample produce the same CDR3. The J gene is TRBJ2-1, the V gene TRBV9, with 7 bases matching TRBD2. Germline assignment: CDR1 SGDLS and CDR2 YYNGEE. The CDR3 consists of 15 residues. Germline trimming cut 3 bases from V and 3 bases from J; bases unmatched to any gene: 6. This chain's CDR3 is CASSAGLADYNEQFF. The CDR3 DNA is TGTGCCAGCAGCGCAGGCCTAGCGGACTACAATGAGCAGTTCTTC.

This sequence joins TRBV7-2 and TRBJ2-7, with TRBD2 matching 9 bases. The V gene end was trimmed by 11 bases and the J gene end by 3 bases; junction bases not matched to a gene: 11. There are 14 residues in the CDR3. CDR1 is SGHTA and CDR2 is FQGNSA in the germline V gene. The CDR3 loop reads CAGGKAGGFYEQYF. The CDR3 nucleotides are TGTGCCGGGGGGAAAGCGGGAGGCTTCTACGAGCAGTACTTC.

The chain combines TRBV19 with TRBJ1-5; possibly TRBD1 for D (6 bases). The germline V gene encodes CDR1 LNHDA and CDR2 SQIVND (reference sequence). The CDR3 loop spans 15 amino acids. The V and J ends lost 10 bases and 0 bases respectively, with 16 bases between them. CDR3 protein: CATTRGFSSNQPQHF. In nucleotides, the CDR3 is TGTGCCACAACGAGGGGGTTTTCTAGCAATCAGCCCCAGCATTTT.

CDR3 bases: TGCGCCAGCAGCCACTATGACAGACTGAACACTGAAGCTTTCTTT. This sequence encodes CASSHYDRLNTEAFF. The chain is built from TRBV4-1 and TRBJ1-1; a weak D match, TRBD1 (5 bases). Germline lookup yields CDR1 MGHRA and CDR2 YSYEKL. The CDR3 loop spans 15 amino acids. V was clipped by 3 bases and J by 0 bases, with 11 bases between them.

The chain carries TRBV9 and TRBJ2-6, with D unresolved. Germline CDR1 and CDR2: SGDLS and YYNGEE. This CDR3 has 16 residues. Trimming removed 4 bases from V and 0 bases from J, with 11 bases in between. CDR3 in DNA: TGTGCCAGCAGCACCCGACTGGGCTCTGGGGCCAACGTCCTGACTTTC. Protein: CASSTRLGSGANVLTF.

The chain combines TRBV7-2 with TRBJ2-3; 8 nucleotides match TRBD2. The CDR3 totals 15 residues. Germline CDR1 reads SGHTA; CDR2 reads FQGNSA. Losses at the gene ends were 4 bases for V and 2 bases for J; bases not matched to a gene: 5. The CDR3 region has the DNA TGTGCCAGCAGCTCCGAAGCGGGGGTCACAGATACGCAGTATTTT. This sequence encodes CASSSEAGVTDTQYF.

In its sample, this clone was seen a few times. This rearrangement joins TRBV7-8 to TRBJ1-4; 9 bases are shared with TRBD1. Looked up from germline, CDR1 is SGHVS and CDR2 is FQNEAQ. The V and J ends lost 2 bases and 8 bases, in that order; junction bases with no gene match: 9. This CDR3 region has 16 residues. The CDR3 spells CASSLTPGQGREKLFF. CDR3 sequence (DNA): TGTGCCAGCAGCTTAACCCCGGGACAGGGTCGCGAAAAACTGTTTTTT.